One and the same sample provided the 17 T cell receptor beta chains below, sequenced in a study of early T cells in non-severe SARS-CoV-2 infection. In TCRdb, the 5' RACE reads were re-called with MiXCR into one record per CDR3 protein. The table lists 30,000 to 45,000 distinct CDR3 sequences, roughly 5.3% of them singletons. Sequenced material: whole blood. The receptors were sampled from an adult who was a healthcare worker with PCR-confirmed SARS-CoV-2 infection or an uninfected control (not recorded which).

The J gene is TRBJ1-6, the V gene TRBV7-9, with TRBD1 as a possible D gene (5 bases). The V end was cut by 5 bases, the J end by 7 bases, with 12 bases between. This CDR3 contains 14 residues. Germline lookup yields CDR1 SEHNR and CDR2 FQNEAQ (reference sequence). The DNA of the CDR3 is TGTGCCAGCAGCACCGGGACGGCAAATTCACCCCTCCACTTT. Encoded protein: CASSTGTANSPLHF.

This clonotype has a handful of counts. This CDR3 is CASSLGTSHRETQYF. In DNA, the CDR3 is TGTGCCAGCAGCTTGGGGACGAGTCATCGGGAGACCCAGTACTTC. The rearrangement joins TRBV5-4 to TRBJ2-5; D unclear. Trimming pared 0 bases from V and 5 bases from J, leaving 14 bases between. The CDR3 runs 15 residues. Germline V gene lookup returns CDR1 SGHNT and CDR2 YYREEE (reference sequence). The full variable domain, rest sourced from reference TRBV5-4 and TRBJ2-5, is ETGVTQSPTHLIKTRGQQVTLRCSSQSGHNTVSWYQQALGQGPQFIFQYYREEENGRGNFPPRFSGLQFPNYSSELNVNALELDDSALYLCASSLGTSHRETQYFGPGTRLLVL.

CDR3 nucleotide sequence: TGTGCCAGCTCACTTCAGGGACTGAACACTGAAGCTTTCTTT. Translating it yields CASSLQGLNTEAFF. V usage is TRBV18 and J usage is TRBJ1-1; tentatively, D is TRBD1 (5 bases). The length of the CDR3 is 14 residues. Trimming removed 4 bases at V and 0 bases at J, with 9 bases between. Germline V gene data show CDR1 as KGHSH and CDR2 as LQKENI.

This clonotype was picked up many times. The CDR3 protein is CASSLTVEGGETQYF. CDR3 nucleotides: TGTGCCAGCAGCTTAACAGTCGAGGGGGGAGAGACCCAGTACTTC. V gene TRBV7-9 combines with J gene TRBJ2-5; either TRBD1 or TRBD2 may fit D (6 bases each). There are 15 residues in the CDR3. In germline, CDR1 is SEHNR, CDR2 FQNEAQ (reference sequence). V lost 2 bases to trimming and J lost 4 bases, with 14 bases between them.

This chain connects TRBV12-3 or TRBV12-4 to TRBJ1-2, with D perhaps TRBD1 (5 bases). The V gene lost 5 bases and the J gene lost 0 bases, with 13 bases spanning the gap. This CDR3 has 15 amino acids. Written as DNA, the CDR3 is TGTGCCAGCAGTCTCCTGGGACCAACTAACTATGGCTACACCTTC. Encoded protein: CASSLLGPTNYGYTF.

This clonotype has a count of ten or more. This rearrangement joins TRBV7-2 to TRBJ2-2; possibly TRBD1 for D (6 bases). The CDR3 runs to 14 residues. Germline V CDR1 and CDR2: SGHTA, FQGNSA. Trimming cost V 3 bases and J 4 bases, with 9 bases left between them. DNA of the CDR3: TGTGCCAGCAGCTTCAGGGGTCGCACCGGGGAGCTGTTTTTT. This translates into CASSFRGRTGELFF. Supplemented by reference TRBV7-2 and TRBJ2-2, the full variable domain reads GAGVSQSPSNKVTEKGKDVELRCDPISGHTALYWYRQSLGQGLEFLIYFQGNSAPDKSGLPSDRFSAERTGGSVSTLTIQRTQQEDSAVYLCASSFRGRTGELFFGEGSRLTVL.

This clonotype has a count of ten or more. The chain combines TRBV10-2 with TRBJ2-1; 8 positions agree with TRBD1. Germline V gene lookup returns CDR1 WSHSY and CDR2 SAAADI. V lost 10 bases, J lost 5 bases, and 10 bases stayed unmatched. The CDR3 spans 14 residues. CDR3 DNA sequence: TGCGCCACCCAAACTGGACAGGGCCACAATGAGCAGTTCTTC. This translates into CATQTGQGHNEQFF.

This clonotype was detected only once. With a much larger clone just one base away, this may be a read error. The chain has TRBV20-1 and TRBJ2-3, with D uncertain. The CDR3 has 12 residues. Germline V gene lookup returns CDR1 DFQATT and CDR2 SNEGSKA (reference sequence). The chain's CDR3 is CGANQGPDTQYF. Written as DNA, the CDR3 is TGCGGTGCCAATCAAGGCCCAGATACGCAGTATTTT.

This clonotype has just a few counts. V is TRBV19 and J is TRBJ1-5; 8 bases are a match to TRBD1. V lost 7 bases to trimming and J lost 2 bases; unmatched junction nucleotides: 1. Germline V gene lookup returns CDR1 LNHDA and CDR2 SQIVND (reference sequence). The CDR3 contains 13 residues. The CDR3 DNA is TGTGCCAGTAAGGACAGGGGCAATCAGCCCCAGCATTTT. Residues: CASKDRGNQPQHF. Complete variable domain (other parts from reference TRBV19 and TRBJ1-5): DGGITQSPKYLFRKEGQNVTLSCEQNLNHDAMYWYRQDPGQGLRLIYYSQIVNDFQKGDIAEGYSVSREKKESFPLTVTSAQKNPTAFYLCASKDRGNQPQHFGDGTRLSIL.

This sequence joins TRBV6-6 and TRBJ2-6, with 7 bases fitting TRBD1. CDR1 MNHNY and CDR2 SVGAGI come from the germline V gene (reference sequence). The CDR3 runs to 19 residues. V shed 7 bases and J 1 base; nucleotides not matched to a gene: 16. The CDR3 loop is CASNSVSTGVRSGANVLTF. CDR3 nucleotide sequence: TGTGCCAGCAACTCCGTAAGCACAGGGGTCAGGTCTGGGGCCAACGTCCTGACTTTC.

This clonotype has more than one count but fewer than ten. V is TRBV11-2 and J is TRBJ2-4; 7 nucleotides line up with TRBD2. Germline V gene data show CDR1 as SGHAT and CDR2 as FQNNGV. This CDR3 spans 15 amino acids. With 4 bases clipped from V and 6 bases from J, the junction kept 9 bases outside the gene matches. CDR3 bases: TGTGCCAGCAGCTCGGGGGTCGGCGGGAGAAACATTCAGTACTTC. It yields the protein CASSSGVGGRNIQYF.

J is TRBJ2-1 and V is TRBV7-3, with 7 bases fitting TRBD1. CDR3 size: 15 residues. Germline V CDR1 and CDR2: SGHTA, FQGTGA. With 8 bases clipped from V and 0 bases from J, the junction kept 7 bases outside the gene matches. As DNA, the CDR3 is TGTGCCAGCTCCGAGGGGGCAGGCTCCTACAATGAGCAGTTCTTC. Its protein is CASSEGAGSYNEQFF.

This clonotype occurred many times. The rearrangement joins TRBV7-8 to TRBJ2-1; 13 bases line up with TRBD2. The length of the CDR3 is 17 residues. Germline V gene sequence: CDR1 SGHVS, CDR2 FQNEAQ. J was trimmed by 5 bases and V by 5 bases; bases with no gene match: 9. The CDR3: CASSPWTSGGTHNEQFF. CDR3 in DNA: TGTGCCAGCAGCCCCTGGACTAGCGGGGGTACCCACAATGAGCAGTTCTTC. Combining the CDR3 with reference TRBV7-8 and TRBJ2-1 gives the whole variable domain GAGVSQSPRYKVAKRGQDVALRCDPISGHVSLFWYQQALGQGPEFLTYFQNEAQLDKSGLPSDRFFAERPEGSVSTLKIQRTQQEDSAVYLCASSPWTSGGTHNEQFFGPGTRLTVL.

The sample holds a few counts of this clonotype. The V and J genes are TRBV2 and TRBJ2-1; possible D gene TRBD1, 5 bases. Germline V gene data show CDR1 as SNHLY and CDR2 as FYNNEI. This CDR3 contains 14 residues. Trimming pared 2 bases from V and 6 bases from J, leaving 11 bases between. CDR3 residues: CASSEQGTVNEQFF. The CDR3, as DNA: TGTGCCAGCAGTGAACAGGGTACTGTCAATGAGCAGTTCTTC.

This clonotype has just a few counts. The chain combines TRBV12-3 or TRBV12-4 with TRBJ2-1; either TRBD1 or TRBD2 may supply D (5 bases each). CDR3 size: 11 residues. Trimming took off 4 bases at V and 9 bases at J, with 7 bases between the two ends. The DNA of the CDR3 is TGTGCCAGCAGTTCAGGGAGTGAGCAGTTCTTC. The encoded protein is CASSSGSEQFF.

This clonotype was observed many times. The J gene is TRBJ1-5, the V gene TRBV7-2; 8 bases fit TRBD1. Germline V gives CDR1 SGHTA, CDR2 FQGNSA. V lost 5 bases to trimming and J lost 7 bases; unmatched junction nucleotides: 7. This CDR3 region has 14 residues. The CDR3 sequence: CASSRTGGGQPQHF. The CDR3 nucleotides are TGTGCCAGCAGCCGTACAGGGGGAGGGCAGCCCCAGCATTTT.

This clonotype ranks as large. The chain joins TRBV20-1 to TRBJ2-7; 9 nucleotides line up with TRBD2. The CDR3 sequence is 13 residues long. V shed 3 bases and J 7 bases; nucleotides not matched to a gene: 7. CDR1 and CDR2 from the germline V gene are DFQATT and SNEGSKA (reference sequence). The CDR3 sequence is CSASLAGVGEQYF. Here the CDR3 DNA reads TGCAGTGCTAGTTTAGCGGGAGTCGGGGAGCAGTACTTC.